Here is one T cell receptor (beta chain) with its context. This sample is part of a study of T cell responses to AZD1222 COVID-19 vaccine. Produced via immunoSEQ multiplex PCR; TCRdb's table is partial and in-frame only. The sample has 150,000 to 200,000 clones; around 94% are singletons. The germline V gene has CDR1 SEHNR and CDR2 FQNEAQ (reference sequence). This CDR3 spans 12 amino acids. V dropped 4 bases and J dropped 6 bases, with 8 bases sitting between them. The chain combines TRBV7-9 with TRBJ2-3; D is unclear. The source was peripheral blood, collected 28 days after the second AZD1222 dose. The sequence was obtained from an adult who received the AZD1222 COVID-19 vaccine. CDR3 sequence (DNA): TGTGCCAGCAGCTATTCTTACGATACGCAGTATTTT. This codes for CASSYSYDTQYF.